The 29 T cell receptor beta chains listed next were all sequenced from one sample in a study of blood T cell repertoires in COVID-19. TCRdb's table, derived via immunoSEQ multiplex PCR, lists solely in-frame clones and lacks some. The table lists roughly 60,000 clones, over 85% of them singletons, with 5.5% to 6.5% in the top ten. Sequenced: peripheral blood. The receptors derive from a human donor in a cohort sampled during active COVID-19.

This chain uses TRBV11-2 with TRBJ2-5; TRBD1 matches 8 bases. Germline CDR1 SGHAT, CDR2 FQNNGV. This CDR3 spans 15 amino acids. The trim removed 1 base at V and 1 base at J, leaving 2 bases unmatched. Here the CDR3 reads CASSLGRGPQETQYF. Written as DNA, the CDR3 is TGTGCCAGCAGCTTAGGCAGGGGGCCCCAAGAGACCCAGTACTTC. Filled out from reference TRBV11-2 and TRBJ2-5, the complete variable domain reads EAGVAQSPRYKIIEKRQSVAFWCNPISGHATLYWYQQILGQGPKLLIQFQNNGVVDDSQLPKDRFSAERLKGVDSTLKIQPAKLEDSAVYLCASSLGRGPQETQYFGPGTRLLVL.

Comments on this clone: Its ends do not fully match the called genes, so a read error is possible. The sample has other DNA sequences that encode this CDR3 too. The rearrangement links TRBV4-3 to TRBJ2-7, with D tentatively TRBD2 (5 bases). The CDR3 loop spans 15 amino acids. Germline lookup yields CDR1 LGHNA and CDR2 YSLEER. The CDR3 DNA is TGCGCCAGCAGCCAAGTTAGGCAGGACTTCTACGAGCAGTATTTC. It codes for CASSQVRQDFYEQYF.

The rearrangement uses TRBV7-8 and TRBJ2-7; TRBD1 aligns across 9 bases. The V gene's germline CDR1 is SGHVS and CDR2 FQNEAQ. J was trimmed by 1 base and V by 8 bases; bases with no gene match: 6. The CDR3 runs 14 residues. CDR3 sequence (DNA): TGTGCCAGCGGCAACAGGGGGCGTTCCTACGAGCAGTACTTC. Translated, it gives CASGNRGRSYEQYF. The whole variable domain, remainder taken from reference TRBV7-8 and TRBJ2-7, is GAGVSQSPRYKVAKRGQDVALRCDPISGHVSLFWYQQALGQGPEFLTYFQNEAQLDKSGLPSDRFFAERPEGSVSTLKIQRTQQEDSAVYLCASGNRGRSYEQYFGPGTRLTVT.

The J gene is TRBJ2-1, the V gene TRBV9; D may be TRBD1 (6 bases). Germline-derived CDR1 and CDR2 are SGDLS and YYNGEE. Trimming removed 2 bases at V and 4 bases at J, with 13 bases between. The CDR3 is made up of 15 amino acids. The CDR3 nucleotides read TGTGCCAGCAGCGTTTTACAGGGTGGGTACAATGAGCAGTTCTTC. This translates into CASSVLQGGYNEQFF.

The chain joins TRBV7-2 to TRBJ2-2, with D uncertain. V was trimmed by 3 bases and J by 0 bases, leaving 8 bases between them. Germline CDR1 reads SGHTA; CDR2 reads FQGNSA. CDR3 length equals 15 residues. CDR3: CASSLMAANTGELFF. In DNA, the CDR3 is TGTGCCAGCAGCTTGATGGCGGCGAACACCGGGGAGCTGTTTTTT.

The V call is TRBV19, the J call TRBJ1-2; 12 bases align to TRBD1. Looked up from germline, CDR1 is LNHDA and CDR2 is SQIVND (reference sequence). This CDR3 is built from 14 residues. With 8 bases clipped from V and 6 bases from J, the junction kept 7 bases outside the gene matches. CDR3: CASSRDRGRDGYTF. The CDR3 DNA reads TGTGCCAGTTCGAGGGACAGGGGGCGAGATGGCTACACCTTC.

V usage is TRBV13 and J usage is TRBJ2-1, with TRBD2 matching over 9 bases. The CDR3 runs 15 residues. CDR1 is PRHDT, CDR2 FYEKMQ, per germline (reference sequence). Trimming took 6 bases from V and 8 from J; bases not matched to a gene: 11. The CDR3 DNA sequence: TGTGCCAGCAGGAGGGCGGGGGGGCGTAGCGATGAGCAGTTCTTC. This gives the protein CASRRAGGRSDEQFF.

The V gene is TRBV7-3, the J gene TRBJ2-1; 8 positions match TRBD2. The V segment lost 0 bases and the J segment 4 bases; nucleotides outside the gene matches: 11. This CDR3 contains 18 residues. The germline gives CDR1 SGHTA, CDR2 FQGTGA. CDR3 amino acids: CASSLTPAERGSYNEQFF. DNA of the CDR3: TGTGCCAGCAGCTTAACCCCGGCAGAGCGGGGGTCTTACAATGAGCAGTTCTTC.

This chain uses TRBV19 with TRBJ2-7; TRBD1 matches 11 bases. CDR1 and CDR2 from the germline V gene are LNHDA and SQIVND (reference sequence). This CDR3 region has 14 residues. V lost 4 bases, J lost 2 bases, and 1 base stayed unmatched. CDR3 sequence reads: CASSTGQGAYEQYF. The CDR3 DNA sequence: TGTGCCAGTAGTACGGGACAGGGGGCCTACGAGCAGTACTTC.

The chain uses TRBV24-1 and TRBJ2-3; D is undetermined. The CDR3 sequence is 13 residues long. V was pared by 0 bases and J by 3 bases, with 3 bases between. Germline V CDR1 and CDR2: KGHDR, SFDVKD. The CDR3 DNA sequence: TGTGCCACCAGTGATTTGCTTACAGATACGCAGTATTTT. Protein sequence: CATSDLLTDTQYF.

This chain links TRBV7-9 with TRBJ2-5, with TRBD2 identical over 8 bases. Trimming removed 3 bases from V and 5 bases from J; junction bases left unmatched: 8. This CDR3 spans 15 amino acids. Germline-derived CDR1 and CDR2 are SEHNR and FQNEAQ (reference sequence). The CDR3 spells CASSLTGGVSETQYF. CDR3 coding DNA: TGTGCCAGCAGCTTGACCGGGGGGGTTTCGGAGACCCAGTACTTC. The full variable domain, its missing parts supplied by reference TRBV7-9 and TRBJ2-5, is DTGVSQNPRHKITKRGQNVTFRCDPISEHNRLYWYRQTLGQGPEFLTYFQNEAQLEKSRLLSDRFSAERPKGSFSTLEIQRTEQGDSAMYLCASSLTGGVSETQYFGPGTRLLVL.

The CDR3: CASSPRARGLVETQYF. As DNA, the CDR3 is TGTGCCAGCAGCCCCCGGGCCAGGGGGCTGGTGGAGACCCAGTACTTC. This rearrangement joins TRBV5-4 to TRBJ2-5; TRBD1 agrees at 8 bases. The ends lost 4 bases at V and 5 bases at J; junction bases unmatched: 13. CDR1 and CDR2 from the germline V gene are SGHNT and YYREEE (reference sequence). The CDR3 totals 16 residues. The complete variable domain, with remaining parts taken from reference TRBV5-4 and TRBJ2-5, reads ETGVTQSPTHLIKTRGQQVTLRCSSQSGHNTVSWYQQALGQGPQFIFQYYREEENGRGNFPPRFSGLQFPNYSSELNVNALELDDSALYLCASSPRARGLVETQYFGPGTRLLVL.

The rearrangement uses TRBV5-1 and TRBJ2-5; weak D call: TRBD2 (6 bases). The CDR3 contains 14 residues. Trimming pared 3 bases from V and 2 bases from J, leaving 11 bases between. Looked up from germline, CDR1 is SGHRS and CDR2 is YFSETQ. Here the CDR3 reads CASSSGTPQETQYF. The DNA of the CDR3 is TGCGCCAGCAGCTCCGGGACTCCGCAAGAGACCCAGTACTTC.

The rearrangement links TRBV5-4 to TRBJ1-2; D is perhaps TRBD1 (6 bases). CDR3 length: 14 residues. Germline V gene sequence: CDR1 SGHNT, CDR2 YYREEE (reference sequence). V shed 2 bases and J shed 1 base, with 9 bases lying between them. For the CDR3, the DNA is TGTGCCAGCAGCTTAGGGGGAGATAACTATGGCTACACCTTC. Translated, it gives CASSLGGDNYGYTF.

The J gene is TRBJ2-5, the V gene TRBV7-6, with 13 bases lining up with TRBD2. The CDR3 spans 15 residues. The V segment lost 3 bases and the J segment 4 bases; nucleotides outside the gene matches: 2. Germline V gene sequence: CDR1 SGHVS, CDR2 FNYEAQ. CDR3 sequence: CASSFGLAGVETQYF. The CDR3 nucleotides are TGTGCCAGCAGCTTCGGACTAGCGGGAGTAGAGACCCAGTACTTC.

This chain's CDR3 is CATSTTSGGRNEQFF. The CDR3 DNA sequence: TGTGCCACCAGCACTACTAGCGGGGGGAGGAATGAGCAGTTCTTC. This chain joins TRBV15 and TRBJ2-1; 12 bases align to TRBD2. The CDR3 has 15 amino acids. Germline loops: CDR1 LNHNV, CDR2 YYDKDF (reference sequence). The V and J ends lost 4 bases and 7 bases, in that order; junction bases with no gene match: 5.

The sample holds a few counts of this clone. The chain carries TRBV30 and TRBJ1-2; the D is unclear. The CDR3 covers 13 residues. Germline loops: CDR1 GTSNPN, CDR2 SVGIG (reference sequence). V lost 0 bases and J 8 bases, leaving 13 bases between the germline ends. CDR3 amino acids: CAWSVRGIGGYTF. In DNA form, the CDR3 reads TGTGCCTGGAGTGTACGAGGAATCGGAGGCTACACCTTC.

A single count supports this clone. The chain couples TRBV15 to TRBJ2-5; 10 bases match TRBD1. The V gene's germline CDR1 is LNHNV and CDR2 YYDKDF (reference sequence). J gave up 4 bases and V 3 bases, and 2 bases lay outside the gene matches. The CDR3 spans 14 residues. This chain's CDR3 is CATSRRTGGETQYF. The CDR3 DNA sequence: TGTGCCACCAGCAGGAGGACAGGGGGAGAGACCCAGTACTTC.

The chain is built from TRBV5-5 and TRBJ2-7; 7 bases fit TRBD2. From germline, CDR1 is SGHKS and CDR2 YYEKEE (reference sequence). V dropped 3 bases and J dropped 6; count of bases not matched to a gene: 12. The length of the CDR3 is 15 residues. CDR3 in DNA: TGTGCCAGCAGCTACCTTACTAGCGCCCGTATCGAGCAGTACTTC. Its translation: CASSYLTSARIEQYF.

The rearrangement uses TRBV19 and TRBJ2-2; 9 bases match TRBD1. The CDR3 extends over 14 amino acids. The trim removed 6 bases at V and 7 bases at J, leaving 6 bases unmatched. Germline CDR1 and CDR2: LNHDA and SQIVND (reference sequence). In nucleotides, the CDR3 is TGTGCCAGTAGGGGGACAGGGCAGGGCGGGGAGCTGTTTTTT. Translating gives CASRGTGQGGELFF.

The sample holds one count of this clone. This chain connects TRBV11-2 to TRBJ2-7; D possibly corresponds to TRBD2 (5 bases). Germline assignment: CDR1 SGHAT and CDR2 FQNNGV. V lost 1 base and J lost 6, with 13 bases in between. The CDR3 totals 14 residues. The DNA for the CDR3 is TGTGCCAGCAGCTTAGGAGCGGATGTTTCCGAGCAGTACTTC. Residues: CASSLGADVSEQYF.

The genes are TRBV5-1 and TRBJ2-7, with TRBD1 identical over 10 bases. The V segment lost 2 bases and the J segment 5 bases; nucleotides outside the gene matches: 4. The CDR3 covers 14 residues. CDR1 and CDR2 (germline): SGHRS, YFSETQ. The CDR3 DNA follows: TGCGCCAGCAGCTTTGGACAGGGGGTCGACGAGCAGTACTTC. Encoded protein: CASSFGQGVDEQYF.

The chain links TRBV12-3 or TRBV12-4 to TRBJ2-7; D ambiguous. This CDR3 has 12 residues. The ends were cut back, 10 bases at V and 6 bases at J, with 16 bases in the middle. CDR3 protein: CAIGFGLGEQYF. The CDR3 nucleotides read TGTGCCATCGGGTTCGGGTTGGGCGAGCAGTACTTC.

The rearrangement links TRBV9 to TRBJ1-4; tentatively, D is TRBD1 (6 bases). CDR3 length: 12 amino acids. The germline V gene encodes CDR1 SGDLS and CDR2 YYNGEE. V gave up 5 bases and J gave up 7 bases, with 9 bases separating them. The chain's CDR3 is CASSGGGEKLFF. The CDR3 DNA follows: TGTGCCAGCAGTGGGGGCGGTGAAAAACTGTTTTTT. The full variable domain, rest sourced from reference TRBV9 and TRBJ1-4, is DSGVTQTPKHLITATGQRVTLRCSPRSGDLSVYWYQQSLDQGLQFLIQYYNGEERAKGNILERFSAQQFPDLHSELNLSSLELGDSALYFCASSGGGEKLFFGSGTQLSVL.

The rearrangement links TRBV7-9 to TRBJ2-3; 9 bases match TRBD2. The junction had 9 bases not matched to a gene; V was cut back by 5 bases and J by 3 bases. Germline CDR1 and CDR2: SEHNR and FQNEAQ (reference sequence). This CDR3 is built from 16 residues. The CDR3 DNA sequence: TGTGCCAGCAGCCGATTTAGCGGGGGCGCGACAGATACGCAGTATTTT. This encodes CASSRFSGGATDTQYF.

The rearrangement links TRBV7-9 to TRBJ2-1, with TRBD2 identical over 9 bases. The CDR3 consists of 18 residues. V was clipped by 5 bases and J by 2 bases; unmatched bases: 13. Germline CDR1 is SEHNR and CDR2 is FQNEAQ (reference sequence). Written as DNA, the CDR3 is TGTGCCAGCAGCCCATTAGCGGGAGTCATTTGGCCCTACAATGAGCAGTTCTTC. Residues: CASSPLAGVIWPYNEQFF. Filled out from reference TRBV7-9 and TRBJ2-1, the complete variable domain reads DTGVSQNPRHKITKRGQNVTFRCDPISEHNRLYWYRQTLGQGPEFLTYFQNEAQLEKSRLLSDRFSAERPKGSFSTLEIQRTEQGDSAMYLCASSPLAGVIWPYNEQFFGPGTRLTVL.

The chain is built from TRBV7-3 and TRBJ2-5; TRBD2 aligns across 9 bases. The junction had 2 bases not matched to a gene; V was cut back by 2 bases and J by 1 base. Germline CDR1 is SGHTA and CDR2 is FQGTGA. The CDR3 contains 15 residues. The CDR3 sequence is CASSLGAGGQETQYF. CDR3 in DNA: TGTGCCAGCAGCTTAGGAGCGGGAGGCCAAGAGACCCAGTACTTC.

The chain carries TRBV7-8 and TRBJ1-5; no clear D gene. Germline CDR1 is SGHVS and CDR2 is FQNEAQ. The V end lost 5 bases, the J end lost 6 bases, and 8 bases lay between the germline ends. The CDR3 contains 12 residues. The CDR3 loop reads CASSLPGQPQHF. In DNA, the CDR3 is TGTGCCAGCAGCCTACCGGGTCAGCCCCAGCATTTT.

The chain uses TRBV7-2 and TRBJ2-5; D is ambiguous. The ends were cut back, 0 bases at V and 7 bases at J, with 9 bases in the middle. Germline CDR1 and CDR2: SGHTA and FQGNSA. CDR3 length: 13 residues. CDR3 DNA sequence: TGTGCCAGCAGCTTAGCTGGTCCCGGGACCCAGTACTTC. The encoded protein is CASSLAGPGTQYF.